A single T cell receptor beta chain is shown here with its context. Using immunoSEQ multiplex PCR, the repertoire was profiled, and TCRdb retains in-frame clones only, with some absent. This table holds 350,000 to 400,000 clones, roughly 90% found once. V lost 4 bases, J lost 6 bases, and 12 bases stayed unmatched. The CDR3 totals 16 residues. Germline CDR1 and CDR2: LGHDT and YNNKEL (reference sequence). This record belongs to a study of blood T cell repertoires in COVID-19. Overall study context: The United States, Italy and Spain supplied acute and convalescent COVID-19 samples. The analysed material was cDNA or gDNA that came from T cells, B-cell-depleted T cells, or PBMCs.

Seattle patient enrollment occurred during active infection, with longitudinal follow-up thereafter. The TCR sequence derives from a woman aged 25 to 39 with COVID-19, enrolled during active disease. The material sequenced was peripheral blood. This chain links TRBV3-1 (or the pseudogene TRBV3-2) with TRBJ1-1, with 9 nucleotides matching TRBD1. The CDR3 DNA reads as TGTGCCAGCAGCCGTAACAGGGGGCTAATGGAGGCTGAAGCTTTCTTT. This codes for CASSRNRGLMEAEAFF.